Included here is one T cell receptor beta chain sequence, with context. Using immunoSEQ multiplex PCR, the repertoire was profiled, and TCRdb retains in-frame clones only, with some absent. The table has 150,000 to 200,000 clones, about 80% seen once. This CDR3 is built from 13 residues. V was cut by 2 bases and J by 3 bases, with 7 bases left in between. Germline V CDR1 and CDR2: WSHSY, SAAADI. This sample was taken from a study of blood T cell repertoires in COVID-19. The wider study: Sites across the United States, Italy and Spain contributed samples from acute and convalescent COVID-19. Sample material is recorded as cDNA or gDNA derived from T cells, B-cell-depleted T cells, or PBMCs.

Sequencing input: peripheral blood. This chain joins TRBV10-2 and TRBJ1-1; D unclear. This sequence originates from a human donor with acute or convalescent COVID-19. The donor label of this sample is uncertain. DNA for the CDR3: TGCGCCAGCAGTGAGACTAGTTACACTGAAGCTTTCTTT. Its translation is CASSETSYTEAFF.